This T cell receptor beta chain is from a study of CD8+ T cells in alopecia areata. Study summary: People stayed on tofacitinib for 6 to 18 months, then stopped the drug for 6 months. Study results and caveats: Especially in alopecia totalis/universalis, lesional scalp showed greater clonality than normal scalp did. Scalp samples also yield sequences of resident alphabeta T cells from normal skin.

The CDR3 loop spans 15 amino acids. V lost 4 bases to trimming and J lost 2 bases, with 17 bases between them. The germline V gene encodes CDR1 GTSNPN and CDR2 SVGIG (reference sequence). About this clone itself: Its antigen is currently unknown.

After isolation, RNA underwent reverse transcription to generate cDNA as the sequencing template. Generated by immunoSEQ multiplex PCR, the TCRdb table keeps only in-frame clones and is missing some. The table lists roughly 250,000 clones, approximately 61% of them singletons, with 1% to 1.5% in the top ten. Peripheral blood samples and lesional scalp punch biopsies were obtained from alopecia areata patients. The source of this sequence is a human donor with alopecia areata. The chain is built from TRBV30 and TRBJ1-2; D is possibly TRBD1 (6 bases). The source was CD4+ T cells sorted from blood, collected at week 0. The CDR3 protein is CAWKQQGLENYGYTF. Here the CDR3 DNA reads TGTGCCTGGAAGCAACAGGGTCTCGAGAACTATGGCTACACCTTC. Supplemented by reference TRBV30 and TRBJ1-2, the full variable domain reads SQTIHQWPATLVQPVGSPLSLECTVEGTSNPNLYWYRQAAGRGLQLLFYSVGIGQISSEVPQNLSASRPQDRQFILSSKKLLLSDSGFYLCAWKQQGLENYGYTFGSGTRLTVV.